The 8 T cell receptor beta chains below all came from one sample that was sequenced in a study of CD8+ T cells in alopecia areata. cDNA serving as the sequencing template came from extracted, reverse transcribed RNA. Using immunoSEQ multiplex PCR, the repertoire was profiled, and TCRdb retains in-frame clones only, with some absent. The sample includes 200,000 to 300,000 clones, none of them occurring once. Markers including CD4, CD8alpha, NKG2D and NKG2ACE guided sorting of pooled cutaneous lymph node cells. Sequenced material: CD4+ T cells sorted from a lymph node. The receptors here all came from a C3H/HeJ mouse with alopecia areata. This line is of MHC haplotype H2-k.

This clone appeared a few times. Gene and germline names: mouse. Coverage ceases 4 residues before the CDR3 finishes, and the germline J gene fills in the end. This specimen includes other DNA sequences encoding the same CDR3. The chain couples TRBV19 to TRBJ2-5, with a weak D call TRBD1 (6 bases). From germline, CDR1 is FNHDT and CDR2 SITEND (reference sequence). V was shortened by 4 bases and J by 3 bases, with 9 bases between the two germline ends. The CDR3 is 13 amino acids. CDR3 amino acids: CASSPDRQDTQYF. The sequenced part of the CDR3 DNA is TGTGCCAGCAGTCCGGACAGACAAGAC.

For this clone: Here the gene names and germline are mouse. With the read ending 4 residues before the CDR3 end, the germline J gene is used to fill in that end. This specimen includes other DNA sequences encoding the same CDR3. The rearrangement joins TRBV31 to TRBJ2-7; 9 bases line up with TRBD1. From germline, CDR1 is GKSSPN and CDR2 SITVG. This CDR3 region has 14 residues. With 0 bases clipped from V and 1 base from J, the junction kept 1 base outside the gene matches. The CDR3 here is CAWSLGTGSYEQYF. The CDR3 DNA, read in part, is TGTGCCTGGAGTCTAGGGACAGGGTCCTAT.

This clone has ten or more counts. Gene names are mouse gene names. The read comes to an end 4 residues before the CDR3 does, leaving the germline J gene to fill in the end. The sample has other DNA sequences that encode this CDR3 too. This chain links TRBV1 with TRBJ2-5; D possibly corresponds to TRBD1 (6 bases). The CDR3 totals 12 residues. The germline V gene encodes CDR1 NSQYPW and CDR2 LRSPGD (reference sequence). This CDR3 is CTCSARGDTQYF. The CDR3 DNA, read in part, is TGCACCTGCAGTGCGAGGGGGGAC.

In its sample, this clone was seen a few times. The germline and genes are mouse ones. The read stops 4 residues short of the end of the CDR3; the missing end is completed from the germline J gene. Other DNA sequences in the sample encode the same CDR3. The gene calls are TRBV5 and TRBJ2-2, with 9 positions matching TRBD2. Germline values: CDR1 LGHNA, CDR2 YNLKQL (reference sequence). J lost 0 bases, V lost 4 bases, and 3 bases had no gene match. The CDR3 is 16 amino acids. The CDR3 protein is CASSPGLGTNTGQLYF. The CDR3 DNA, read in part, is TGTGCCAGCAGCCCCGGACTGGGGACAAACACCGGG.

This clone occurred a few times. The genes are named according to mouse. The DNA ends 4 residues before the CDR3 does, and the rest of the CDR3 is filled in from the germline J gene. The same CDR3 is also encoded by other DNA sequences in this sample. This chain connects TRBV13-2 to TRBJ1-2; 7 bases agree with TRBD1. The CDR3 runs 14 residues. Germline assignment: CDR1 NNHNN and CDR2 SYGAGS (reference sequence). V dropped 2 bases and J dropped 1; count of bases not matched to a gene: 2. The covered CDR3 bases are TGTGCCAGCGGTGAGAGACAGGGAAACTCC. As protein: CASGERQGNS. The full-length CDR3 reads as CASGERQGNSDYTF.

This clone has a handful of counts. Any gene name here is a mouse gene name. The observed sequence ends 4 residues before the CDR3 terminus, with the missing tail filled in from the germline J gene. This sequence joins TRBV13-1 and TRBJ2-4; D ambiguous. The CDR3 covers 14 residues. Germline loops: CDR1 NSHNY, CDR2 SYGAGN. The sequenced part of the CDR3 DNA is TGTGCCAGCAGTGATCGGCAGAGGGAAAAC. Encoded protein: CASSDRQREN. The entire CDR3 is CASSDRQRENTLYF.

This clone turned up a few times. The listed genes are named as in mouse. The CDR3 region is CASSDSGDYAEQFF. CDR3 DNA, as far as it was read: TGTGCCAGCAGTGATTCTGGGGACTATGCT. The rearrangement joins TRBV13-3 to TRBJ2-1, with D perhaps matching TRBD2 (6 bases). The read falls 4 residues short of the CDR3 end, and the missing part is taken from the germline J gene. Trimming stripped 1 base from V and 2 bases from J, with 7 bases between. The CDR3 length is 14 residues. In germline, CDR1 is NNHDY, CDR2 SYVADS.

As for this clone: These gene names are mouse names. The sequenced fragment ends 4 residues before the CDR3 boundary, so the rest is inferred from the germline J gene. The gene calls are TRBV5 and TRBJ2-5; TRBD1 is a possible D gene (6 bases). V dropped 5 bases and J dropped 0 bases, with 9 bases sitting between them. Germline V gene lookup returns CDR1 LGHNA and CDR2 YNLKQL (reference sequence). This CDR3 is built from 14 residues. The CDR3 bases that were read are TGTGCCAGCAGCAACAGGGCTAACCAAGAC. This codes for CASSNRANQD. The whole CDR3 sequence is CASSNRANQDTQYF.